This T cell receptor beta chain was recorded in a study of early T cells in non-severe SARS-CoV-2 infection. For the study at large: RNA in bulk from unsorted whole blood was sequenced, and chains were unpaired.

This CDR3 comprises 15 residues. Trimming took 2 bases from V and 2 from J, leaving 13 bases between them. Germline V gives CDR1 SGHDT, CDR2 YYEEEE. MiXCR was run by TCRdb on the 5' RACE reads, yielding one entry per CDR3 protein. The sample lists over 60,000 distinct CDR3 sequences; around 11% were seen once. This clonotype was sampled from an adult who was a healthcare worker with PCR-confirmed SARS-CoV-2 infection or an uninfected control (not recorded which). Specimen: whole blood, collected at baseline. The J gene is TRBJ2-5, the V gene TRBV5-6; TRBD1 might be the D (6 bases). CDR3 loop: CASSFGQPEQETQYF. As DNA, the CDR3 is TGTGCCAGCAGCTTCGGACAGCCAGAACAAGAGACCCAGTACTTC.